Presented here are 25 T cell receptor beta chains from one specimen sequenced in a study of vaccination and CD4 T cells after COVID-19. These receptors have no identified antigens. Treatment meaning: roughly ten-day PBMC culture with coronavirus spike peptide pools or control peptides (ViraFEST assay). Oncomine TCR Beta short-read sequencing was applied to DNA from cultured CD4+ T cells. TCRdb recomputed calls from the PCR reads with MiXCR, one row per CDR3 protein. The sample contains about 12,000 distinct CDR3 sequences, roughly 68% of which appear only once. Sequencing was performed on CD4+ T cells from blood, cultured in vitro, taken before SARS-CoV-2 vaccination. The origin of the receptors is a human donor who had recovered from COVID-19.

V gene TRBV6-2 or TRBV6-3 combines with J gene TRBJ1-2; D is perhaps TRBD1 (5 bases). This CDR3 is built from 16 residues. Trimming pared 4 bases from V and 5 bases from J, leaving 20 bases between. The germline V gene has CDR1 MNHEY and CDR2 SVGEGT. CDR3 sequence: CASSSRARDGGYGYTF. The CDR3 nucleotides read TGTGCCAGCAGTTCTAGGGCTCGGGACGGAGGTTATGGCTACACCTTC.

The V call is TRBV20-1, the J call TRBJ2-5; D not resolved. There are 11 residues in the CDR3. The germline V gene encodes CDR1 DFQATT and CDR2 SNEGSKA (reference sequence). Trimming removed 6 bases at V and 5 bases at J, with 10 bases between. CDR3 region: CSAGPGETQYF. CDR3 sequence (DNA): TGCAGTGCCGGGCCTGGGGAGACCCAGTACTTC.

This chain joins TRBV2 and TRBJ2-7, with TRBD2 identical over 11 bases. After removal of 4 bases from V and 2 bases from J, the junction contained 13 bases not matched to a gene. Germline V gives CDR1 SNHLY, CDR2 FYNNEI. This CDR3 spans 18 amino acids. The CDR3 region is CASSVKLAGGSGPYEQYF. The CDR3 DNA follows: TGTGCCAGCAGTGTGAAGTTAGCGGGAGGGTCTGGGCCCTACGAGCAGTACTTC.

The chain employs TRBV20-1 and TRBJ1-6, with TRBD1 matching 7 bases. Germline V CDR1 and CDR2: DFQATT, SNEGSKA (reference sequence). CDR3 length: 15 residues. The V segment lost 6 bases and the J segment 7 bases; nucleotides outside the gene matches: 12. The CDR3 loop reads CSANHRDSWNSPLHF. In DNA form, the CDR3 reads TGCAGTGCCAACCATCGGGACAGTTGGAATTCACCCCTCCACTTT.

The V call is TRBV7-3, the J call TRBJ2-2; the match to TRBD2 covers 11 bases. J gave up 6 bases and V 3 bases, and 6 bases lay outside the gene matches. CDR3 size: 16 residues. Germline CDR1 and CDR2: SGHTA and FQGTGA. The CDR3 loop reads CASSFSGGDLAGELFF. CDR3 nucleotide sequence: TGTGCCAGCAGCTTTAGCGGGGGGGATCTGGCCGGGGAGCTGTTTTTT.

The J gene is TRBJ1-2, the V gene TRBV5-4; maybe TRBD1 (6 bases). Deletions cut 3 bases from V and 2 bases from J, with 17 bases between. Germline V CDR1 and CDR2: SGHNT, YYREEE (reference sequence). CDR3 length: 16 amino acids. The CDR3 spells CASSSPPRGANYGYTF. The DNA of the CDR3 is TGTGCCAGCAGCTCGCCCCCCAGGGGCGCAAACTATGGCTACACCTTC.

The V call is TRBV11-2, the J call TRBJ2-5; a weak D match, TRBD2 (5 bases). V lost 2 bases to trimming and J lost 5 bases, with 18 bases between them. This CDR3 spans 16 amino acids. CDR1 is SGHAT, CDR2 FQNNGV, per germline. The CDR3 DNA is TGTGCCAGCAGCTTACCGAGGGTACTAGGTTTCGAGACCCAGTACTTC. As protein: CASSLPRVLGFETQYF.

This chain connects TRBV11-2 to TRBJ2-5; D is undetermined. The CDR3 totals 14 residues. Trimming shortened V by 10 bases and J by 5 bases, and 20 bases separated the two germline ends. Germline CDR1 reads SGHAT; CDR2 reads FQNNGV. Here the CDR3 reads CATSRDIQSETQYF. CDR3 DNA: TGTGCCACCTCCCGAGACATCCAATCGGAGACCCAGTACTTC.

The gene calls are TRBV20-1 and TRBJ2-3, with 8 positions matching TRBD2. The CDR3 length is 16 residues. Trimming removed 5 bases from V and 2 bases from J; junction bases left unmatched: 12. In germline, CDR1 is DFQATT, CDR2 SNEGSKA (reference sequence). The CDR3 nucleotides are TGCAGTGCTCCCGAATACCGGGAGGGCCACACAGATACGCAGTATTTT. It yields the protein CSAPEYREGHTDTQYF.

This clonotype has a handful of counts. The chain combines TRBV2 with TRBJ2-3; D tentatively fits TRBD1 or TRBD2 (6 bases each). This CDR3 comprises 14 residues. Trimming left V 3 bases short and J 4 bases short, with 11 bases between. Germline V gives CDR1 SNHLY, CDR2 FYNNEI. The DNA of the CDR3 is TGTGCCAGCAGTGATGGGGGGCCCGCAGATACGCAGTATTTT. Translation: CASSDGGPADTQYF. The entire variable domain, with the rest obtained from reference TRBV2 and TRBJ2-3, is as follows: EPEVTQTPSHQVTQMGQEVILRCVPISNHLYFYWYRQILGQKVEFLVSFYNNEISEKSEIFDDQFSVERPDGSNFTLKIRSTKLEDSAMYFCASSDGGPADTQYFGPGTRLTVL.

The chain has TRBV7-6 and TRBJ1-6; TRBD1 is a possible D gene (6 bases). This CDR3 spans 14 amino acids. The germline V gene encodes CDR1 SGHVS and CDR2 FNYEAQ. The germline V and J ends were trimmed by 6 bases and 7 bases, with 13 bases remaining between them. CDR3 residues: CASSLNRDNSPLHF. CDR3 DNA: TGTGCCAGCAGTCTTAACAGGGACAATTCACCCCTCCACTTT.

This clonotype appeared a few times. The chain is built from TRBV20-1 and TRBJ1-2; D is undetermined. The CDR3 sequence is 12 residues long. The V gene lost 4 bases and the J gene lost 2 bases, with 8 bases spanning the gap. Per the germline V gene, CDR1 is DFQATT and CDR2 is SNEGSKA (reference sequence). The CDR3 spells CSANGENYGYTF. The CDR3, as DNA: TGCAGTGCTAATGGGGAGAACTATGGCTACACCTTC.

There are a few counts of this clonotype. The chain couples TRBV12-3 or TRBV12-4 to TRBJ1-5, with 11 nucleotides matching TRBD1. The length of the CDR3 is 14 residues. Germline trimming cut 7 bases from V and 6 bases from J; bases unmatched to any gene: 5. The CDR3 here is CASTAGTGGQPQHF. The DNA of the CDR3 is TGTGCCAGCACCGCCGGGACAGGGGGTCAGCCCCAGCATTTT.

This chain connects TRBV20-1 to TRBJ2-2; 16 bases map to TRBD2. The CDR3 sequence is 16 residues long. The junction had 7 bases not matched to a gene; V was cut back by 6 bases and J by 6 bases. Germline lookup yields CDR1 DFQATT and CDR2 SNEGSKA (reference sequence). The CDR3 DNA sequence: TGCAGTGCCCCGGGACTAGCGGGAGGGAGGGCCGGGGAGCTGTTTTTT. This encodes CSAPGLAGGRAGELFF.

The rearrangement joins TRBV19 to TRBJ2-5; 7 positions agree with TRBD2. Germline-derived CDR1 and CDR2 are LNHDA and SQIVND (reference sequence). The CDR3 runs 14 residues. The ends lost 3 bases at V and 1 base at J; junction bases unmatched: 2. The CDR3 loop is CASSIGGSQETQYF. CDR3 nucleotide sequence: TGTGCCAGTAGTATCGGGGGGTCCCAAGAGACCCAGTACTTC.

The chain couples TRBV6-5 to TRBJ1-6; the D is unclear. Germline CDR1 is MNHEY and CDR2 is SVGAGI. With 0 bases removed from V and 4 bases from J, the gap between germline ends came to 7 bases. The CDR3 extends over 15 amino acids. CDR3 bases: TGTGCCAGCAGTTACTCTGGTCGTTATAATTCACCCCTCCACTTT. It translates to CASSYSGRYNSPLHF.

V and J are TRBV21-1 and TRBJ2-7; TRBD1 was called by the table and not checked on the DNA. TRBV21-1 is a listed pseudogene. This CDR3 is built from 14 residues. This CDR3 reads CASGTRTSAYEQYF. CDR3 DNA sequence: TGTGCCAGCGGGACAAGGACTAGCGCCTACGAGCAGTACTTC.

The chain couples TRBV27 to TRBJ2-1; 10 nucleotides line up with TRBD2. Germline CDR1 is MNHEY and CDR2 is SMNVEV (reference sequence). The CDR3 totals 13 residues. V trimming: 6 bases; J trimming: 8 bases; junction bases outside the gene matches: 4. The CDR3 DNA follows: TGTGCCAGCAGAGCGGGAGGGCCATATGAGCAGTTCTTC. Protein: CASRAGGPYEQFF.

This clonotype is a singleton in its sample. The rearrangement uses TRBV27 and TRBJ1-5; TRBD1 is a possible D gene (5 bases). In germline, CDR1 is MNHEY, CDR2 SMNVEV (reference sequence). The CDR3 has 16 amino acids. V was clipped by 5 bases and J by 3 bases, with 17 bases between them. CDR3 sequence: CASSPRVQVNNQPQHF. DNA of the CDR3: TGTGCCAGCAGTCCTCGGGTACAGGTGAACAATCAGCCCCAGCATTTT.

The J gene is TRBJ2-1, the V gene TRBV6-2 or TRBV6-3; 8 bases agree with TRBD2. The CDR3 spans 15 residues. From germline, CDR1 is MNHEY and CDR2 SVGEGT. J was trimmed by 6 bases and V by 6 bases; bases with no gene match: 10. The CDR3 protein is CASSHEIAGSNEQFF. The DNA of the CDR3 is TGTGCCAGCAGCCATGAGATAGCGGGATCCAATGAGCAGTTCTTC.

This clonotype was counted only a few times. V is TRBV7-2 and J is TRBJ2-5, with D maybe TRBD1 (5 bases). CDR1 and CDR2 (germline): SGHTA, FQGNSA. This CDR3 is built from 13 residues. Trimming took 4 bases from V and 4 from J, leaving 10 bases between them. The DNA for the CDR3 is TGTGCCAGCAGCTCCAGACAGAGAGAGACCCAGTACTTC. It encodes CASSSRQRETQYF.

This chain connects TRBV7-2 to TRBJ2-5, with TRBD2 identical over 8 bases. Germline CDR1 is SGHTA and CDR2 is FQGNSA. The V and J ends lost 3 bases and 4 bases, in that order; junction bases with no gene match: 7. The CDR3 runs 15 residues. The CDR3 here is CASSFGSGSRETQYF. CDR3 nucleotide sequence: TGTGCCAGCAGCTTCGGAAGCGGGAGTCGAGAGACCCAGTACTTC.

This chain links TRBV20-1 with TRBJ2-7; TRBD1 matches at 9 bases. V shed 5 bases and J 3 bases; nucleotides not matched to a gene: 5. CDR1 and CDR2 (germline): DFQATT, SNEGSKA (reference sequence). The CDR3 runs to 13 residues. The CDR3 sequence: CSAPGTGSYEQYF. The CDR3 DNA is TGCAGTGCTCCCGGGACAGGGAGCTACGAGCAGTACTTC.

The rearrangement links TRBV21-1 to TRBJ2-7; the table assigns TRBD2, which was not confirmed against the DNA. TRBV21-1 is designated a pseudogene. The CDR3 sequence is 15 residues long. The CDR3 is CASSKGLAGHYEQYF. The CDR3 region has the DNA TGTGCCAGCAGCAAAGGACTAGCGGGACACTACGAGCAGTACTTC.

The chain recombines TRBV12-3 or TRBV12-4 with TRBJ2-5; the D gene could be TRBD1 or TRBD2 (7 bases each). V was shortened by 2 bases and J by 4 bases, with 14 bases between the two germline ends. This CDR3 is built from 15 residues. The CDR3 sequence is CASSLFQGEGETQYF. DNA of the CDR3: TGTGCCAGCAGTTTATTTCAGGGGGAGGGAGAGACCCAGTACTTC.